This TCR beta chain originates from a study of cytomegalovirus exposure and HLA in healthy donors. The primer mix had 60 Vbeta and 13 Jbeta primers. Assay: immunoSEQ multiplex PCR; the TCRdb copy retains only in-frame clones and omits some. This table lists under 95,000 clones. Germline CDR1 SGHRS, CDR2 YFSETQ. The J segment lost 2 bases and the V segment lost 4 bases, leaving 6 bases of the junction unmatched. CDR3 length: 14 residues. Findings and caveats of the study: Accurate prediction of most subjects' HLA-A and HLA-B alleles from TCR beta sequences was reported. When analyzed later, the rates of TCR association showed variation by HLA locus, with DRB1 the most and HLA-C the fewest.

Comments on this clone: The antigen remains undetermined.

This clonotype was obtained from a man younger than 35 in good health and CMV-seropositive. Source material: PBMCs. The rearrangement links TRBV5-1 to TRBJ2-7, with 7 bases fitting TRBD2. CDR3: CASSDPSGTYEQYF. Written as DNA, the CDR3 is TGCGCCAGCAGCGACCCTAGCGGTACCTACGAGCAGTACTTC.